A single sample is the source of the 25 T cell receptor beta chains below, sequenced in a study of shared clonotypes between healthy human individuals. CD8 cells regarded as naive lacked CD45RO, were positively chosen for CCR7, and omitted terminally differentiated effector memory CD45RA+ cells. TCRdb's copy holds only in-frame clones and misses some; the assay was immunoSEQ multiplex PCR. The sample has more than 2 million clones, around 96% seen once. The specimen was naive CD8+ T cells sorted from blood. These receptors were taken from a man between 18 and 35 years old in good health.

V and J are TRBV2 and TRBJ2-7; D may be TRBD2 (6 bases). Germline CDR1 SNHLY, CDR2 FYNNEI. This CDR3 spans 14 amino acids. Trimming left V 7 bases short and J 2 bases short, with 15 bases between. The CDR3 DNA reads as TGTGCCAGCACCGCGGGTAGCGGTACCTACGAGCAGTACTTC. It encodes CASTAGSGTYEQYF.

This clone was detected once. V and J are TRBV28 and TRBJ1-5; D is perhaps TRBD1 (6 bases). The CDR3 has 16 residues. Looked up from germline, CDR1 is MDHEN and CDR2 is SYDVKM. Trimming stripped 6 bases from V and 1 base from J, with 16 bases between. In DNA form, the CDR3 reads TGTGCCAGCAGGATAACAGGGATGTTGAGCAATCAGCCCCAGCATTTT. This encodes CASRITGMLSNQPQHF.

Turning to this clone: Other nucleotide sequences in the sample specify the same CDR3. The chain combines TRBV7-9 with TRBJ2-3, with 8 positions matching TRBD1. Germline V gene lookup returns CDR1 SEHNR and CDR2 FQNEAQ (reference sequence). The CDR3 covers 15 residues. Unmatched junction bases numbered 4, after V lost 4 bases and J lost 1 base. This CDR3 is CASSSGQGGTDTQYF. CDR3 coding DNA: TGTGCCAGCAGCTCTGGACAGGGCGGCACAGATACGCAGTATTTT.

The chain joins TRBV19 to TRBJ2-7, with 8 bases that match TRBD1. V was pared by 5 bases and J by 4 bases, with 4 bases of the junction left unmatched. The CDR3 is 13 amino acids. CDR1 and CDR2 (germline): LNHDA, SQIVND (reference sequence). CDR3 nucleotide sequence: TGTGCCAGTAGTCAGGGGGCTACGTACGAGCAGTACTTC. Residues: CASSQGATYEQYF.

The chain uses TRBV27 and TRBJ1-1, with D perhaps matching TRBD1 (5 bases). Germline loops: CDR1 MNHEY, CDR2 SMNVEV (reference sequence). The ends were cut back, 2 bases at V and 3 bases at J, with 10 bases in the middle. The CDR3 extends over 14 amino acids. CDR3 loop: CASSLSGTDTEAFF. The CDR3 region has the DNA TGTGCCAGCAGTTTAAGCGGGACCGACACTGAAGCTTTCTTT.

In regard to this clone: Within the sample, other DNA sequences also encode this same CDR3. The V call is TRBV4-3, the J call TRBJ1-1; perhaps TRBD1 as D (5 bases). V was cut by 3 bases and J by 3 bases, with 8 bases left in between. Germline assignment: CDR1 LGHNA and CDR2 YSLEER. This CDR3 region has 13 residues. CDR3 in DNA: TGCGCCAGCAGCCATGGAGGGGACACTGAAGCTTTCTTT. Translation gives CASSHGGDTEAFF.

The J gene is TRBJ2-3, the V gene TRBV13; TRBD2 matches 12 bases. The CDR3 contains 18 residues. V shed 1 base and J 2 bases; nucleotides not matched to a gene: 7. Germline assignment: CDR1 PRHDT and CDR2 FYEKMQ (reference sequence). The CDR3 reads CASSLEQGLAGLTDTQYF. CDR3 DNA sequence: TGTGCCAGCAGCTTAGAGCAGGGACTAGCGGGCCTCACAGATACGCAGTATTTT.

The chain carries TRBV10-3 and TRBJ2-2; perhaps TRBD2 as D (5 bases). The CDR3 has 13 residues. The V gene's germline CDR1 is ENHRY and CDR2 SYGVKD. The V and J ends lost 7 bases and 4 bases respectively, with 10 bases between them. The CDR3: CAITGILTGELFF. The CDR3 nucleotides read TGTGCCATCACCGGGATCCTCACCGGGGAGCTGTTTTTT.

V is TRBV12-2 and J is TRBJ2-1; the table's D call, TRBD2, was not checked against the DNA. TRBV12-2 is an annotated pseudogene. This CDR3 is built from 14 residues. CDR3 residues: CASRPRGSYNEQFF. CDR3 nucleotide sequence: TGTGCAAGTCGTCCTCGAGGGTCCTACAATGAGCAGTTCTTC.

This chain links TRBV29-1 with TRBJ1-4; D gene ambiguous. Trimming shortened V by 7 bases and J by 8 bases, and 17 bases separated the two germline ends. Germline-derived CDR1 and CDR2 are SQVTM and ANQGSEA. CDR3 length equals 13 residues. CDR3 region: CSARDRLEEKLFF. The CDR3 DNA reads as TGCAGCGCACGGGATAGGCTTGAGGAAAAACTGTTTTTT.

This clone has just one count. This chain connects TRBV10-3 to TRBJ2-7; TRBD2 agrees at 9 bases. J lost 3 bases, V lost 0 bases, and 6 bases had no gene match. The CDR3 consists of 16 residues. The germline V gene has CDR1 ENHRY and CDR2 SYGVKD. The CDR3 DNA reads as TGTGCCATCAGTGAGTCGTTGGCTAGCGGGAACTACGAGCAGTACTTC. Amino acids: CAISESLASGNYEQYF.

This clone showed up just once. V is TRBV11-2 and J is TRBJ1-6; D is unclear. The CDR3 extends over 15 amino acids. Germline CDR1 and CDR2: SGHAT and FQNNGV. Trimming cost V 3 bases and J 7 bases, with 13 bases left between them. As DNA, the CDR3 is TGTGCCAGCAGCTTTAACGCCATCACAAATTCACCCCTCCACTTT. Translated, it gives CASSFNAITNSPLHF.

The chain carries TRBV5-1 and TRBJ2-3, with D uncertain. Germline loops: CDR1 SGHRS, CDR2 YFSETQ. V was cut by 0 bases and J by 12 bases, with 11 bases left in between. This CDR3 has 12 residues. The CDR3 loop reads CASSLAWPDQYF. CDR3 sequence (DNA): TGCGCCAGCAGCTTGGCCTGGCCAGACCAGTATTTT.

The rearrangement uses TRBV28 and TRBJ2-5; possible D gene TRBD1, 6 bases. In germline, CDR1 is MDHEN, CDR2 SYDVKM. Trimming took off 5 bases at V and 7 bases at J, with 23 bases between the two ends. This CDR3 has 16 amino acids. The CDR3 sequence is CASSPGTPLGFGTQYF. CDR3 nucleotide sequence: TGTGCCAGCAGTCCGGGGACACCTCTAGGTTTTGGGACCCAGTACTTC.

The rearrangement joins TRBV5-1 to TRBJ2-7, with D unclear. The germline CDR1 and CDR2 sequences are SGHRS and YFSETQ. The CDR3 runs to 13 residues. Trimming took 2 bases from V and 6 from J, leaving 12 bases between them. CDR3 in amino acids: CASSFSRHREQYF. The CDR3 coding sequence is TGCGCCAGCAGCTTCTCCCGCCATCGCGAGCAGTACTTC. Together with reference TRBV5-1 and TRBJ2-7, the CDR3 gives the full variable domain: KAGVTQTPRYLIKTRGQQVTLSCSPISGHRSVSWYQQTPGQGLQFLFEYFSETQRNKGNFPGRFSGRQFSNSRSEMNVSTLELGDSALYLCASSFSRHREQYFGPGTRLTVT.

The chain recombines TRBV19 with TRBJ1-1, with 10 bases fitting TRBD1. Germline V gene sequence: CDR1 LNHDA, CDR2 SQIVND (reference sequence). CDR3 size: 14 residues. V was pared by 5 bases and J by 5 bases, with 5 bases of the junction left unmatched. In DNA, the CDR3 is TGTGCCAGTAGTTGGGACAGGGGATTTACTGAAGCTTTCTTT. Its translation: CASSWDRGFTEAFF. Full variable domain (outside the CDR3, taken from reference TRBV19 and TRBJ1-1): DGGITQSPKYLFRKEGQNVTLSCEQNLNHDAMYWYRQDPGQGLRLIYYSQIVNDFQKGDIAEGYSVSREKKESFPLTVTSAQKNPTAFYLCASSWDRGFTEAFFGQGTRLTVV.

CDR3 DNA: TGTGCCACCAGCACCAGCAGACAGGGGGCCAGTGAGCAGTACTTC. It translates to CATSTSRQGASEQYF. J is TRBJ2-7 and V is TRBV15, with 10 positions matching TRBD1. V lost 4 bases to trimming and J lost 7 bases; unmatched junction nucleotides: 10. The CDR3 consists of 15 residues. Per germline, CDR1 LNHNV and CDR2 YYDKDF (reference sequence).

DNA of the CDR3: TGCGCCAGCAGCCAAGAGGGAGGGGCTTACTACGAGCAGTACTTC. Translated: CASSQEGGAYYEQYF. The chain uses TRBV4-3 and TRBJ2-7, with 7 bases fitting TRBD2. The CDR3 totals 15 residues. V shed 0 bases, J shed 3 bases, and the junction held 5 bases outside the gene matches. Germline assignment: CDR1 LGHNA and CDR2 YSLEER.

To note about this clone: This same CDR3 is encoded by further DNA sequences in the sample. Here the CDR3 DNA reads TGCGCCAGCAGCTTGGGGGGGTCTTACTCCAATCAGCCCCAGCATTTT. Protein: CASSLGGSYSNQPQHF. The V call is TRBV5-1, the J call TRBJ1-5, with D possibly matching TRBD1 (5 bases). Between the trimmed V and J ends, which lost 0 bases and 3 bases, there was a span of 13 bases. Germline lookup yields CDR1 SGHRS and CDR2 YFSETQ. The CDR3 totals 16 residues.

This chain links TRBV28 with TRBJ2-1; D is unclear. This CDR3 spans 12 amino acids. Germline CDR1 MDHEN, CDR2 SYDVKM. Trimming removed 6 bases from V and 2 bases from J, with 5 bases in between. CDR3 in amino acids: CASSQPYNEQFF. DNA of the CDR3: TGTGCCAGCAGCCAACCCTACAATGAGCAGTTCTTC.

This chain links TRBV30 with TRBJ2-7, with D tentatively TRBD1 (6 bases). Germline V gene data show CDR1 as GTSNPN and CDR2 as SVGIG (reference sequence). The CDR3 sequence is 13 residues long. The germline V and J ends were trimmed by 5 bases and 2 bases, with 13 bases remaining between them. CDR3 sequence: CAWVGTMTYEQYF. The CDR3 DNA is TGTGCCTGGGTCGGGACAATGACCTACGAGCAGTACTTC.

This clone has a handful of counts. This may stem from a read error, because a much larger clone lies one nucleotide away. This chain joins TRBV7-8 and TRBJ2-7; D not resolved. This CDR3 spans 11 amino acids. Germline V lookup: CDR1 SGHVS, CDR2 FQNEAQ. Trimming took 1 base from V and 3 from J, leaving 1 base between them. The CDR3 DNA follows: TGTGCCAGCAGCTTAGACTACGAGCAGTACTTC. Translated: CASSLDYEQYF.

This clone was recorded only once. The rearrangement links TRBV27 to TRBJ2-7; D is perhaps TRBD2 (6 bases). Trimming removed 7 bases at V and 2 bases at J, with 9 bases between. The CDR3 covers 12 residues. Germline-derived CDR1 and CDR2 are MNHEY and SMNVEV (reference sequence). CDR3 bases: TGTGCCAGCACTAGCGTCCCCTACGAGCAGTACTTC. Residues: CASTSVPYEQYF.

V gene TRBV7-9 combines with J gene TRBJ1-4, with 8 bases aligning to TRBD1. The CDR3 spans 14 residues. After removal of 4 bases from V and 7 bases from J, the junction contained 5 bases not matched to a gene. Germline CDR1 is SEHNR and CDR2 is FQNEAQ (reference sequence). The CDR3 here is CASSSTGVVEKLFF. Written as DNA, the CDR3 is TGTGCCAGCAGCTCGACAGGGGTCGTTGAAAAACTGTTTTTT.

Turning to this clone: Other DNA sequences from this sample encode an identical CDR3 as well. The chain couples TRBV7-9 to TRBJ1-4; D call uncertain. Germline CDR1 reads SEHNR; CDR2 reads FQNEAQ (reference sequence). The CDR3 extends over 12 amino acids. With 0 bases removed from V and 5 bases from J, the gap between germline ends came to 1 base. The CDR3 sequence: CASSLANEKLFF. The CDR3 DNA is TGTGCCAGCAGCTTAGCGAATGAAAAACTGTTTTTT.